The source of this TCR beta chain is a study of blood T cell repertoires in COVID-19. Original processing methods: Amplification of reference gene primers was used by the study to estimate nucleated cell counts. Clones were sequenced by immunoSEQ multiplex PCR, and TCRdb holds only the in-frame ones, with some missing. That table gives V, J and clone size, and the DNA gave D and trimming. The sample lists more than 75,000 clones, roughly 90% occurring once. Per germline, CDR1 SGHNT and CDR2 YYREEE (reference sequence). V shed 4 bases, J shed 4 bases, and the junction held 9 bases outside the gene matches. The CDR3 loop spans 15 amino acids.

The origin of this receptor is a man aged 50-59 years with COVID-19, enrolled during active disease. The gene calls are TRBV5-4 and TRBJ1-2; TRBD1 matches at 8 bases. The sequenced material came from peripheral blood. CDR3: CASSPLGQGAYGYTF. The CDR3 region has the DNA TGTGCCAGCAGCCCCCTCGGACAGGGTGCCTATGGCTACACCTTC.